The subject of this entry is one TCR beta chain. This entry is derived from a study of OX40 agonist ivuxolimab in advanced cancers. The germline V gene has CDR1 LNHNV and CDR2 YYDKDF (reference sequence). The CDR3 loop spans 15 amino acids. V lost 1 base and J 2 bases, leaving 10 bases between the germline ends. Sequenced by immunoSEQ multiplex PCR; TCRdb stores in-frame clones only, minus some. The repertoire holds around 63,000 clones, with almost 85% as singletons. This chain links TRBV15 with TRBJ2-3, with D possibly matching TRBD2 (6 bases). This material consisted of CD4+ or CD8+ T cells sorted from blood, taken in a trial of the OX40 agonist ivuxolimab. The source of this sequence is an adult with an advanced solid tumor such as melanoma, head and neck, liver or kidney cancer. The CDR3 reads CATSRVAATTDTQYF. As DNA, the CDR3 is TGTGCCACCAGCAGAGTAGCGGCCACCACAGATACGCAGTATTTT.